Presented here are 17 T cell receptor beta chains from one specimen sequenced in a study of blood T cell repertoires in COVID-19. This table comes from immunoSEQ multiplex PCR, and its TCRdb copy is limited to in-frame clones, with some not included. The profile covers approximately 260,000 clones, with 87% appearing a single time and roughly 7.8% taken by the ten largest. Specimen: peripheral blood. The receptors stem from a man in his 60s who had recovered from COVID-19.

The chain joins TRBV5-3 to TRBJ2-2, with 11 bases matching TRBD2. TRBV5-3 is an ORF, with its function uncertain. V lost 0 bases, J lost 6 bases, and 4 bases stayed unmatched. This CDR3 region has 16 residues. The DNA for the CDR3 is TGTGCCAGAAGCTTGGAGGGGACTAGCGGCCCCGGGGAGCTGTTTTTT. Residues: CARSLEGTSGPGELFF.

This clone was seen only a few times. The gene calls are TRBV15 and TRBJ1-5, with D possibly being TRBD1 (6 bases). Trimming pared 3 bases from V and 5 bases from J, leaving 11 bases between. The CDR3 covers 14 residues. Per germline, CDR1 LNHNV and CDR2 YYDKDF (reference sequence). DNA for the CDR3: TGTGCCACCAGCAGGGACAGCTCTTATCAGCCCCAGCATTTT. It encodes CATSRDSSYQPQHF.

The chain combines TRBV6-6 with TRBJ2-7, with a weak D call TRBD1 (6 bases). CDR3 size: 15 residues. Per germline, CDR1 MNHNY and CDR2 SVGAGI (reference sequence). The V and J ends lost 0 bases and 5 bases respectively, with 14 bases between them. In nucleotides, the CDR3 is TGTGCCAGCAGTTACTCGCTGGACAGCGCTAACGAGCAGTACTTC. Protein product: CASSYSLDSANEQYF.

V usage is TRBV6-5 and J usage is TRBJ2-5; 10 bases match TRBD1. J was trimmed by 4 bases and V by 4 bases; bases with no gene match: 6. The germline V gene encodes CDR1 MNHEY and CDR2 SVGAGI. The CDR3 runs 15 residues. CDR3 nucleotide sequence: TGTGCCAGCAGTTCGGGACAGGGGTTCCTAGAGACCCAGTACTTC. Encoded protein: CASSSGQGFLETQYF.

V and J are TRBV19 and TRBJ2-3, with 8 positions matching TRBD2. V lost 8 bases to trimming and J lost 2 bases; unmatched junction nucleotides: 18. The CDR3 length is 18 residues. Germline CDR1 LNHDA, CDR2 SQIVND (reference sequence). CDR3 DNA: TGTGCCAGTGCCTACGGGGGGGCCTTCTTCATACCCACAGATACGCAGTATTTT. Its translation: CASAYGGAFFIPTDTQYF.

In its sample, this clone was seen once. The chain uses TRBV27 and TRBJ2-7; possible D gene TRBD1, 6 bases. Germline assignment: CDR1 MNHEY and CDR2 SMNVEV (reference sequence). Trimming cost V 3 bases and J 4 bases, with 13 bases left between them. The CDR3 is 14 residues long. The CDR3 loop is CASSFKDSLYEQYF. The CDR3 bases are TGTGCCAGCAGTTTCAAGGACAGCTTATACGAGCAGTACTTC.

The gene calls are TRBV6-6 and TRBJ1-5, with D tentatively TRBD1 (5 bases). CDR1 MNHNY and CDR2 SVGAGI come from the germline V gene (reference sequence). Trimming removed 6 bases at V and 7 bases at J, with 19 bases between. CDR3 length equals 15 residues. This CDR3 reads CASSYQSGFEQPQHF. CDR3 bases: TGTGCCAGCAGCTACCAATCAGGGTTTGAGCAGCCCCAGCATTTT.

The CDR3 DNA reads as TGTGCCAGCAGTTACTCGACTAGCGGGGGAAGGTCTGGGGCCAACGTCCTGACTTTC. Its protein is CASSYSTSGGRSGANVLTF. This chain links TRBV6-2 or TRBV6-3 with TRBJ2-6; 12 positions match TRBD2. Trimming took 0 bases from V and 1 from J; bases not matched to a gene: 4. CDR3 length: 19 amino acids. Germline CDR1 is MNHEY and CDR2 is SVGEGT.

The chain links TRBV11-2 to TRBJ1-5; 10 positions agree with TRBD1. The CDR3 loop spans 16 amino acids. V lost 2 bases to trimming and J lost 5 bases; unmatched junction nucleotides: 6. Per the germline V gene, CDR1 is SGHAT and CDR2 is FQNNGV. The CDR3 loop is CASSLIGQGVDQPQHF. The CDR3 coding sequence is TGTGCCAGCAGCTTAATCGGACAGGGGGTCGATCAGCCCCAGCATTTT.

J is TRBJ2-6 and V is TRBV4-1; 8 positions match TRBD1. With V trimmed by 2 bases and J by 0 bases, 9 bases remained unmatched. The CDR3 covers 19 residues. The germline gives CDR1 MGHRA, CDR2 YSYEKL. For the CDR3, the DNA is TGCGCCAGCAGCCAAAGTCCGGGACAGGCCATCTCTGGGGCCAACGTCCTGACTTTC. It codes for CASSQSPGQAISGANVLTF.

V usage is TRBV6-5 and J usage is TRBJ1-6; the match to TRBD1 covers 7 bases. Trimming cost V 4 bases and J 8 bases; bases outside gene matches: 11. This CDR3 contains 16 residues. The germline gives CDR1 MNHEY, CDR2 SVGAGI. The CDR3 sequence: CASSSDRALNYSPLHF. DNA for the CDR3: TGTGCCAGCAGTTCCGACAGGGCACTCAACTATTCACCCCTCCACTTT.

CDR3: CASGQQGERAFF. The CDR3, as DNA: TGTGCCAGCGGACAACAGGGGGAACGAGCTTTCTTT. The genes are TRBV27 and TRBJ1-1; 8 bases are shared with TRBD1. This CDR3 has 12 residues. V lost 8 bases and J lost 10; bases outside the gene matches: 9. Looked up from germline, CDR1 is MNHEY and CDR2 is SMNVEV (reference sequence).

The chain joins TRBV7-8 to TRBJ1-5; perhaps TRBD1 as D (6 bases). Looked up from germline, CDR1 is SGHVS and CDR2 is FQNEAQ. The CDR3 covers 16 residues. Deletions cut 5 bases from V and 4 bases from J, with 18 bases between. DNA for the CDR3: TGTGCCAGCAGCCAAGGGGGAGGGGAAGAGAATCAGCCCCAGCATTTT. Residues: CASSQGGGEENQPQHF.

The chain carries TRBV30 and TRBJ2-3; 11 bases line up with TRBD1. Per germline, CDR1 GTSNPN and CDR2 SVGIG (reference sequence). The CDR3 is made up of 14 amino acids. V dropped 6 bases and J dropped 4; count of bases not matched to a gene: 6. CDR3 amino acids: CACSPGQGADTQYF. The CDR3 DNA reads TGTGCCTGCAGCCCGGGACAGGGGGCAGATACGCAGTATTTT. Using reference TRBV30 and TRBJ2-3 for the parts outside the CDR3, the full variable domain is SQTIHQWPATLVQPVGSPLSLECTVEGTSNPNLYWYRQAAGRGLQLLFYSVGIGQISSEVPQNLSASRPQDRQFILSSKKLLLSDSGFYLCACSPGQGADTQYFGPGTRLTVL.

The gene calls are TRBV15 and TRBJ1-4; TRBD1 is a possible D gene (5 bases). The CDR3 length is 17 residues. Germline values: CDR1 LNHNV, CDR2 YYDKDF (reference sequence). V was trimmed by 0 bases and J by 5 bases, leaving 16 bases between them. The CDR3 sequence: CATSRDLMSGGNEKLFF. The CDR3 nucleotides are TGTGCCACCAGCAGAGATCTTATGTCCGGGGGGAATGAAAAACTGTTTTTT.

The count of this clone is one. The CDR3 loop reads CASSEGARSGNTIYF. The CDR3 DNA sequence: TGCGCCAGCAGTGAGGGGGCACGCTCTGGAAACACCATATATTTT. The V and J genes are TRBV10-1 and TRBJ1-3; possibly TRBD1 for D (5 bases). The CDR3 consists of 15 residues. V gave up 2 bases and J gave up 0 bases, with 8 bases separating them. Germline V lookup: CDR1 WNHNN, CDR2 SYGVQD (reference sequence).

The V call is TRBV3-1 (or the pseudogene TRBV3-2), the J call TRBJ2-3; D is uncertain. The CDR3 has 15 residues. Germline loops: CDR1 LGHDT, CDR2 YNNKEL (reference sequence). V was cut by 1 base and J by 1 base, with 9 bases left in between. The CDR3 bases are TGTGCCAGCAGCCAAGTTTGGCCCGGCACAGATACGCAGTATTTT. Its translation: CASSQVWPGTDTQYF.